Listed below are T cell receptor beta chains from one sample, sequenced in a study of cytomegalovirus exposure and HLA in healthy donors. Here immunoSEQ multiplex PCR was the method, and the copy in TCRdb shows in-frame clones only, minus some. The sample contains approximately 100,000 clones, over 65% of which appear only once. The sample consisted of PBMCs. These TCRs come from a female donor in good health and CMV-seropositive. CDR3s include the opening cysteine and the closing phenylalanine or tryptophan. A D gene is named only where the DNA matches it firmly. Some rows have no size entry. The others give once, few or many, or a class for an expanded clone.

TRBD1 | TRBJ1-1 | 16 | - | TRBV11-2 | TGTGCCAGCAGCTTAGTCTCCGGACAGGGGTTTTCTGAAGCTTTCTTT | CASSLVSGQGFSEAFF
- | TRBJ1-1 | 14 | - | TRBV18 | TGTGCCAGCTCACTTTCAATAGAGAACACTGAAGCTTTCTTT | CASSLSIENTEAFF
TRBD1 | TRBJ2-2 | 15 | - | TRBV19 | TGTGCCAGTAGTATAGATCAGGGGGCGGTCGGGGAGCTGTTTTTT | CASSIDQGAVGELFF
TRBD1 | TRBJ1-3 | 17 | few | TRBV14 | TGTGCCAGCAGCCAAGATCTTGACAGGGGGGAAGGAAACACCATATATTTT | CASSQDLDRGEGNTIYF
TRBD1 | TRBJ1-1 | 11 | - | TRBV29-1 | TGCAGCGTACAGGGGAGCCCTGAAGCTTTCTTT | CSVQGSPEAFF
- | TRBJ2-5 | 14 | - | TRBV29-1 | TGCAGCGTAGATAGGACAGGGGCGGGGGGCACCCAGTACTTC | CSVDRTGAGGTQYF
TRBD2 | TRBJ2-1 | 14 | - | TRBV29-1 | TGCAGCGTTGAACCTGCGGGAGGCTACAATGAGCAGTTCTTC | CSVEPAGGYNEQFF
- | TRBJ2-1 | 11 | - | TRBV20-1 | TGCAGTGCTCCCAGGAGGGACGAGCAGTTCTTC | CSAPRRDEQFF
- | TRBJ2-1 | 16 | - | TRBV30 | TGTGCCTGGAGTGTACTGGGGCAGGGCTCCTACAATGAGCAGTTCTTC | CAWSVLGQGSYNEQFF
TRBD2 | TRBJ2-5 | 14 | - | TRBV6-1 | TGTGCCAGCAGTACTGGACTAGCGGGAGAGACCCAGTACTTC | CASSTGLAGETQYF
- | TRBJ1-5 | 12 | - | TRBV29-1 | TGCAGCGTTGGGGCAGGCAATCAGCCCCAGCATTTT | CSVGAGNQPQHF
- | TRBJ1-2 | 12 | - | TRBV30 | TGTGCCTGGAGTGTCCCCGGCTATGGCTACACCTTC | CAWSVPGYGYTF
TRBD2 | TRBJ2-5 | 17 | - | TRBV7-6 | TGTGCCAGCAGCCGCCCTCGGGTAGCGGGAGAGAGAGAGACCCAGTACTTC | CASSRPRVAGERETQYF
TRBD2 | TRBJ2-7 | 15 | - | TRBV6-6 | TGTGCCAGCAGCCGTAGGACTAGCGGTACCTACGAGCAGTACTTC | CASSRRTSGTYEQYF
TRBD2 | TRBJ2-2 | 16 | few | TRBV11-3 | TGTGCCAGCAGCCCAGGAGGGGTCGGGAGGGCCGGGGAGCTGTTTTTT | CASSPGGVGRAGELFF
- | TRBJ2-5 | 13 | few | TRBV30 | TGTGCCTGGAGTGTACGAGGGCCAGAGACCCAGTACTTC | CAWSVRGPETQYF